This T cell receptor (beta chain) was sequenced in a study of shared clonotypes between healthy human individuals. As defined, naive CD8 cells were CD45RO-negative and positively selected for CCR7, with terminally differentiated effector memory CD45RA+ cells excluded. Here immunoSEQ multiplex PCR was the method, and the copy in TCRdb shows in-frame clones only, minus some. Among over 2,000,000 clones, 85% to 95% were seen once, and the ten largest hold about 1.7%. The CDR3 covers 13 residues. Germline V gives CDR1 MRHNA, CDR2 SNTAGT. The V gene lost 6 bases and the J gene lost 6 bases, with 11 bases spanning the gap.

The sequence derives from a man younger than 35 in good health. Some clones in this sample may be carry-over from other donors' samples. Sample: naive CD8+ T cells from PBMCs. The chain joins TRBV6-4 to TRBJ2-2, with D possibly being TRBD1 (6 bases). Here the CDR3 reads CASRPQGAGELFF. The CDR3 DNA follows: TGTGCCAGCAGACCACAGGGCGCCGGGGAGCTGTTTTTT.